What follows are 12 T cell receptor beta chains derived from one specimen sequenced in a study of T cell repertoires in cytomegalovirus infection. In TCRdb, the reads were re-called with MiXCR into one record per CDR3 protein. The sample lists some 920,000 distinct CDR3 sequences, around 32% occurring once. The antigens of these receptors remain unknown. The sequences come from cultured CD8+ T cells from PBMCs, collected from culture after CMV antigen stimulation. These TCRs come from a human donor in good health (CMV status not recorded). Some clones in this sample may be carry-over from other donors' samples.

J is TRBJ2-5 and V is TRBV2; TRBD1 matches at 8 bases. The CDR3 totals 15 residues. The V segment lost 6 bases and the J segment 1 base; nucleotides outside the gene matches: 7. The germline gives CDR1 SNHLY, CDR2 FYNNEI. This chain's CDR3 is CASSPTGVGQETQYF. DNA for the CDR3: TGTGCCAGCAGCCCGACAGGGGTAGGCCAAGAGACCCAGTACTTC.

This clonotype showed up just once. This chain joins TRBV2 and TRBJ2-7; TRBD1 agrees at 7 bases. With V trimmed by 2 bases and J by 3 bases, 7 bases remained unmatched. CDR1 and CDR2 from the germline V gene are SNHLY and FYNNEI. This CDR3 contains 15 residues. CDR3: CASSETGASYYEQYV. CDR3 DNA sequence: TGTGCCAGCAGTGAAACAGGGGCCTCTTACTACGAGCAGTACGTC.

The chain recombines TRBV6-1 with TRBJ1-2; 8 nucleotides align to TRBD1. Germline CDR1 is MNHNS and CDR2 is SASEGT. The CDR3 sequence is 15 residues long. The V gene end was trimmed by 6 bases and the J gene end by 8 bases; junction bases not matched to a gene: 14. CDR3 DNA sequence: TGTGCCAGCAGCCGGTCCGGGACAGGACTTGGAGGCTACACCTTC. Its translation is CASSRSGTGLGGYTF.

This clonotype was observed at least ten times. The chain is built from TRBV7-2 and TRBJ1-6; weak D call: TRBD1 (5 bases). V gave up 5 bases and J gave up 10 bases, with 18 bases separating them. The germline V gene has CDR1 SGHTA and CDR2 FQGNSA. There are 15 residues in the CDR3. CDR3 DNA sequence: TGTGCCAGCAGCATAATCGGCGGGGGGGACTCACCCCTCCACTTT. It specifies CASSIIGGGDSPLHF. The full variable domain, in which reference TRBV7-2 and TRBJ1-6 provide the parts outside the CDR3, is GAGVSQSPSNKVTEKGKDVELRCDPISGHTALYWYRQSLGQGLEFLIYFQGNSAPDKSGLPSDRFSAERTGGSVSTLTIQRTQQEDSAVYLCASSIIGGGDSPLHFGNGTRLTVT.

V gene TRBV11-2 combines with J gene TRBJ2-5; D is possibly TRBD2 (6 bases). CDR3 size: 14 residues. Germline CDR1 SGHAT, CDR2 FQNNGV. Trimming pared 2 bases from V and 5 bases from J, leaving 12 bases between. The CDR3 spells CASSLRGLPETQYF. As DNA, the CDR3 is TGTGCCAGCAGCTTACGGGGGTTACCCGAGACCCAGTACTTC. Variable domain in full (rest from reference TRBV11-2 and TRBJ2-5): EAGVAQSPRYKIIEKRQSVAFWCNPISGHATLYWYQQILGQGPKLLIQFQNNGVVDDSQLPKDRFSAERLKGVDSTLKIQPAKLEDSAVYLCASSLRGLPETQYFGPGTRLLVL.

This clonotype turned up a few times. The chain couples TRBV7-2 to TRBJ2-7, with 8 bases aligning to TRBD2. V was clipped by 2 bases and J by 5 bases; unmatched bases: 5. From germline, CDR1 is SGHTA and CDR2 FQGNSA. The CDR3 is 14 amino acids. CDR3: CASSLWGGGHEQYV. As DNA, the CDR3 is TGTGCCAGCAGCTTATGGGGCGGGGGGCACGAGCAGTACGTC.

Of note for this clonotype: A read error may account for a junction end that differs from germline. The chain recombines TRBV12-3 or TRBV12-4 with TRBJ2-3, with 10 bases matching TRBD1. The CDR3 is made up of 19 amino acids. Here the CDR3 reads CANSFYVSPTGGGTDTQYF. The DNA for the CDR3 is TGTGCCAACAGTTTCTACGTCTCCCCGACAGGGGGCGGCACAGATACGCAGTATTTT.

The gene calls are TRBV7-2 and TRBJ1-5; D is perhaps TRBD1 (6 bases). This CDR3 has 16 residues. The germline V gene has CDR1 SGHTA and CDR2 FQGNSA. The V and J ends lost 5 bases and 4 bases respectively, with 18 bases between them. CDR3 nucleotides: TGTGCCAGCAGCCCAACCGGAGCAGGGGATAATCAGCCCCAGCATTTT. Residues: CASSPTGAGDNQPQHF.

The rearrangement uses TRBV11-1 and TRBJ2-1, with 7 bases identical to TRBD2. After removal of 5 bases from V and 6 bases from J, the junction contained 10 bases not matched to a gene. This CDR3 spans 15 amino acids. Germline values: CDR1 SGHAT, CDR2 FQDESV (reference sequence). This CDR3 reads CASSPGGVGRNEQFF. CDR3 in DNA: TGTGCCAGCAGCCCTGGGGGGGTAGGACGCAATGAGCAGTTCTTC.

The chain is built from TRBV12-3 or TRBV12-4 and TRBJ1-2; 7 positions match TRBD1. The CDR3 is 11 residues long. The J segment lost 8 bases and the V segment lost 11 bases, leaving 8 bases of the junction unmatched. The CDR3 protein is CAERQGQGYTF. Written as DNA, the CDR3 is TGTGCCGAGAGACAGGGACAAGGCTACACCTTC.

The J gene is TRBJ2-2, the V gene TRBV10-3; D is possibly TRBD1 (6 bases). Trimming shortened V by 7 bases and J by 7 bases, and 13 bases separated the two germline ends. There are 13 residues in the CDR3. Germline V lookup: CDR1 ENHRY, CDR2 SYGVKD. The CDR3 sequence is CAIKSQGDGELFF. The CDR3 bases are TGTGCCATCAAGTCACAGGGAGACGGGGAGCTGTTTTTT.

The chain carries TRBV13 and TRBJ2-5; 12 bases line up with TRBD1. The CDR3 spans 15 residues. CDR1 is PRHDT and CDR2 is FYEKMQ in the germline V gene (reference sequence). V was pared by 4 bases and J by 5 bases, with 5 bases of the junction left unmatched. The CDR3 DNA is TGTGCCAGCAGCTCAGGGACAGGGGGCTTCGAGACCCAGTACTTC. Amino acid sequence: CASSSGTGGFETQYF.